The clone carrying this T cell receptor beta chain was seen once. What it binds is not known. This sample is part of a study of Graves' ophthalmopathy and Graves' hyperthyroidism. Findings and caveats of the study: Blood contained most expanded thyroid clonotypes exceeding 0.001 frequency. Sensitivity of about 70% and specificity of 72% to 85% were achieved by the model that predicted ophthalmopathy progression. Sensitivity of 85% to 90% and specificity of almost 83% were achieved when a 13-signature model separated ophthalmopathy from stable hyperthyroidism.

Trimming removed 0 bases at V and 4 bases at J, with 14 bases between. Per germline, CDR1 SGDLS and CDR2 YYNGEE. This CDR3 comprises 15 residues. CAS ≥3, NOSPECS ≥4, moderate-to-severe activity and duration under 3 months marked donors with ophthalmopathy. RNA transcripts yielded amplified TCR beta CDR3 regions. HTBI primers served in a first-round RT-PCR, which a second-round multiplex PCR followed. TCRdb itself ran the multiplex PCR reads through MiXCR, one entry per CDR3 protein. This table has about 14,000 distinct CDR3 sequences, roughly 50% appearing once. This receptor was obtained from a woman aged 25 to 39 with Graves' ophthalmopathy. V and J are TRBV9 and TRBJ2-7; possibly TRBD2 for D (6 bases). The sample taken for sequencing was peripheral blood. The chain's CDR3 is CASSVETGVLYEQYF. CDR3 nucleotides: TGTGCCAGCAGCGTAGAGACGGGAGTACTGTACGAGCAGTACTTC.